This TCR beta chain comes out of a study of OX40 agonist ivuxolimab in advanced cancers. Study-level points and caveats: The antigens recognized by the expanded peripheral T cells, that is their antigen specificity, were not determined.

A word on this clone: Antigen: not known.

CDR3 length: 12 amino acids. V gave up 3 bases and J gave up 4 bases, with 9 bases separating them. Per germline, CDR1 SQVTM and CDR2 ANQGSEA. TCRdb's table, derived via immunoSEQ multiplex PCR, lists solely in-frame clones and lacks some. The repertoire holds tens of thousands of clones, roughly 80% seen once, with 6.7% in the top ten. Collection of blood occurred at baseline, at cycle 4 day 1, and at cycle 7 day 1. The origin of this receptor is an adult with an advanced solid tumor such as melanoma, head and neck, liver or kidney cancer. The sequenced sample was CD4+ or CD8+ T cells sorted from blood, obtained in a trial of the OX40 agonist ivuxolimab. The chain couples TRBV29-1 to TRBJ1-2; D gene unclear. The CDR3 is CSVDSMGYGYTF. CDR3 DNA: TGCAGCGTTGACAGTATGGGCTATGGCTACACCTTC.